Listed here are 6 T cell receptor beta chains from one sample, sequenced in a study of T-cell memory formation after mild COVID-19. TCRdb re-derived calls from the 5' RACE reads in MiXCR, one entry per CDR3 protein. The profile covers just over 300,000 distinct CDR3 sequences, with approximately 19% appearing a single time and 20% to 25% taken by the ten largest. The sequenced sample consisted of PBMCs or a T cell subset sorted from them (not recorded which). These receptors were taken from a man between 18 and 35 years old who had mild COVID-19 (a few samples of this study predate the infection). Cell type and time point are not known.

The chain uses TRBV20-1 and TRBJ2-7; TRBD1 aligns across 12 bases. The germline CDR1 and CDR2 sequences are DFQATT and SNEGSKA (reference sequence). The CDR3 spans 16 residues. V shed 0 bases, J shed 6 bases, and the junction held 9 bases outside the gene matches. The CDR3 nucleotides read TGCAGTGCTAGAGATCTGGGACAGGGGGCCGGGCTCGAGCAGTACGTC. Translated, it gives CSARDLGQGAGLEQYV.

The CDR3 here is CASTGGSNTGELFF. Here the CDR3 DNA reads TGTGCCAGCACCGGTGGCTCGAACACCGGGGAGCTGTTTTTT. J is TRBJ2-2 and V is TRBV9; D remains ambiguous. Trimming removed 6 bases at V and 0 bases at J, with 9 bases between. Germline assignment: CDR1 SGDLS and CDR2 YYNGEE. The CDR3 runs 14 residues.

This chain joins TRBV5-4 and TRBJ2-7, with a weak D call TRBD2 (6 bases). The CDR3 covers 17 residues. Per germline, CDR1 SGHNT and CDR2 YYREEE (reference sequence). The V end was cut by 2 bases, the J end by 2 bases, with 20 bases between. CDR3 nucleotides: TGTGCCAGCAGCTTCGGACCCCTGACTAGTCCCGCCTACGAGCAGTACTTC. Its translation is CASSFGPLTSPAYEQYF.

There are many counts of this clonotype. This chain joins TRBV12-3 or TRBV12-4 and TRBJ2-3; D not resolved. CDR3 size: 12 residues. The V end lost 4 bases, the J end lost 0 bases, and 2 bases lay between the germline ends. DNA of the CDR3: TGTGCCAGCAGTTGGAGCACAGATACGCAGTATTTT. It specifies CASSWSTDTQYF.

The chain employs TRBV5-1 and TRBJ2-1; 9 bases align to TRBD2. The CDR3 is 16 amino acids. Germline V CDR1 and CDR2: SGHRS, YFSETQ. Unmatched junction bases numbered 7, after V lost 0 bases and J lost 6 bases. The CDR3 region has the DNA TGCGCCAGCAGCTTGGGTCCTCTAGCGGGGCCCAATGAGCAGTTCTTC. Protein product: CASSLGPLAGPNEQFF.

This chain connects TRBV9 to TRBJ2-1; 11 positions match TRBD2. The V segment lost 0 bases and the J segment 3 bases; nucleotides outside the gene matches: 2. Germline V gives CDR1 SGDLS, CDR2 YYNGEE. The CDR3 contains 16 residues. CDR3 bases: TGTGCCAGCAGCGTAGAAGGGACTAGCGGCTACAATGAGCAGTTCTTC. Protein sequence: CASSVEGTSGYNEQFF.